These 22 T cell receptor beta chains share one sample of origin, sequenced in a study of CD8 T cells in Susac syndrome. It was with random hexamers that about 0.45 to 1 ug RNA was reverse transcribed. Each CDR3 protein gets one entry after TCRdb re-called the immunoSEQ multiplex PCR reads with MiXCR. The sample yields 150,000 or so distinct CDR3 sequences, just under 95% seen once. Sequences were obtained from CD4+ T cells from PBMCs. All receptors derive from a human donor with Susac syndrome.

The J gene is TRBJ2-1, the V gene TRBV29-1; weak D call: TRBD1 (5 bases). The germline CDR1 and CDR2 sequences are SQVTM and ANQGSEA. The CDR3 covers 11 residues. V was clipped by 5 bases and J by 8 bases, with 10 bases between them. As DNA, the CDR3 is TGCAGCGTTTCCCTGGGGCATGAGCAGTTCTTC. The encoded protein is CSVSLGHEQFF.

The chain combines TRBV28 with TRBJ1-1, with D hard to call. This CDR3 region has 13 residues. Germline assignment: CDR1 MDHEN and CDR2 SYDVKM. V was cut by 1 base and J by 5 bases, with 8 bases left in between. The CDR3 sequence is CASSLFRGTEAFF. In nucleotides, the CDR3 is TGTGCCAGCAGTTTATTCCGTGGGACTGAAGCTTTCTTT.

The chain joins TRBV6-5 to TRBJ2-7; 11 positions match TRBD2. The CDR3 consists of 16 residues. The V and J ends lost 2 bases and 4 bases, in that order; junction bases with no gene match: 7. Germline assignment: CDR1 MNHEY and CDR2 SVGAGI. CDR3 in DNA: TGTGCCAGCAGTTACCTAACTAGCGGGAGCCAGTACGAGCAGTACTTC. Translation gives CASSYLTSGSQYEQYF.

CDR3 sequence: CASTTMTGLLGYTF. CDR3 DNA sequence: TGTGCCAGCACAACAATGACAGGGCTTCTTGGCTACACCTTC. The chain combines TRBV12-3 or TRBV12-4 with TRBJ1-2, with TRBD1 matching 7 bases. The CDR3 sequence is 14 residues long. The V segment lost 7 bases and the J segment 7 bases; nucleotides outside the gene matches: 12.

The V call is TRBV5-1, the J call TRBJ1-2; a possible D gene is TRBD1 (6 bases). Deletions cut 4 bases from V and 2 bases from J, with 12 bases between. From germline, CDR1 is SGHRS and CDR2 YFSETQ. The CDR3 has 14 residues. CDR3 amino acids: CASSVRTENYGYTF. In DNA, the CDR3 is TGCGCCAGCAGCGTTAGGACAGAGAACTATGGCTACACCTTC.

The gene calls are TRBV3-1 and TRBJ1-6, with D possibly matching TRBD1 (5 bases). The CDR3 consists of 16 residues. The germline V gene has CDR1 LGHDT and CDR2 YNNKEL (reference sequence). V lost 6 bases and J 10 bases, leaving 22 bases between the germline ends. CDR3 loop: CASSYMGTLWGSPLHF. The CDR3 bases are TGTGCCAGCAGTTATATGGGTACTCTCTGGGGGTCACCCCTCCACTTT.

The gene calls are TRBV19 and TRBJ1-2; TRBD1 might be the D (5 bases). From germline, CDR1 is LNHDA and CDR2 SQIVND (reference sequence). Trimming removed 10 bases at V and 6 bases at J, with 9 bases between. The CDR3 covers 10 residues. CDR3 nucleotide sequence: TGTGCCACCACGGGGGATGGCTACACCTTC. Its protein is CATTGDGYTF.

This sequence joins TRBV30 and TRBJ1-2, with 7 nucleotides matching TRBD1. The CDR3 has 13 amino acids. V dropped 1 base and J dropped 10; count of bases not matched to a gene: 9. The germline gives CDR1 GTSNPN, CDR2 SVGIG (reference sequence). The CDR3 loop is CAWSEQGKRYYTF. The DNA for the CDR3 is TGTGCCTGGAGTGAACAGGGGAAACGCTACTACACCTTC.

This sequence joins TRBV6-1 and TRBJ2-1, with TRBD1 as a possible D gene (6 bases). CDR1 and CDR2 (germline): MNHNS, SASEGT. V lost 7 bases to trimming and J lost 9 bases, with 19 bases between them. The CDR3 is 14 amino acids. The DNA for the CDR3 is TGTGCCAGCAACCCACATCCAGAAGGGGGTGAGCAGTTCTTC. This sequence encodes CASNPHPEGGEQFF.

The rearrangement joins TRBV29-1 to TRBJ2-5, with 7 positions matching TRBD1. V was pared by 6 bases and J by 4 bases, with 5 bases of the junction left unmatched. Germline lookup yields CDR1 SQVTM and CDR2 ANQGSEA. This CDR3 has 12 amino acids. In nucleotides, the CDR3 is TGCAGCGTACGGGACAGCATAGAGACCCAGTACTTC. Amino acids: CSVRDSIETQYF.

This clonotype was detected only a few times. The rearrangement uses TRBV7-2 and TRBJ2-7; TRBD2 might be the D (5 bases). The germline gives CDR1 SGHTA, CDR2 FQGNSA. This CDR3 is built from 15 residues. Trimming left V 1 base short and J 0 bases short, with 10 bases between. The CDR3 DNA is TGTGCCAGCAGCTTAGAGGAAAGCGGCTCCTACGAGCAGTACTTC. This codes for CASSLEESGSYEQYF.

V gene TRBV20-1 combines with J gene TRBJ2-5, with 11 positions matching TRBD2. Germline loops: CDR1 DFQATT, CDR2 SNEGSKA (reference sequence). The CDR3 covers 13 residues. CDR3 sequence: CGSSGGLKKTQYF. The DNA for the CDR3 is TGCGGATCTAGCGGGGGGCTAAAAAAGACCCAGTACTTC.

The chain joins TRBV15 to TRBJ2-7; D unclear. Trimming shortened V by 0 bases and J by 7 bases, and 13 bases separated the two germline ends. Germline-derived CDR1 and CDR2 are LNHNV and YYDKDF (reference sequence). CDR3 size: 14 residues. CDR3 loop: CATSRDRAVSEQYF. The CDR3 region has the DNA TGTGCCACCAGCAGAGATAGAGCCGTCTCAGAGCAGTACTTC.

The chain has TRBV18 and TRBJ2-7; 7 nucleotides align to TRBD1. The CDR3 length is 15 residues. Germline V CDR1 and CDR2: KGHSH, LQKENI. V dropped 3 bases and J dropped 0; count of bases not matched to a gene: 5. CDR3 in DNA: TGTGCCAGCTCACCCAACCGGGACAGCTCCTACGAGCAGTACTTC. This codes for CASSPNRDSSYEQYF.

Of note for this clonotype: An end of the junction differs from the germline gene, which may be a read error. The V call is TRBV20-1, the J call TRBJ1-6, with a weak D call TRBD1 (6 bases). The CDR3 length is 11 residues. Germline-derived CDR1 and CDR2 are DFQATT and SNEGSKA (reference sequence). CDR3 sequence reads: CSARGGSPLHF. Here the CDR3 DNA reads TGCAGTGCCAGAGGGGGATCACCCCTCCACTTT.

This chain uses TRBV20-1 with TRBJ2-1; 8 bases are shared with TRBD2. The CDR3 runs to 16 residues. The trim removed 0 bases at V and 7 bases at J, leaving 11 bases unmatched. Germline lookup yields CDR1 DFQATT and CDR2 SNEGSKA (reference sequence). The CDR3 bases are TGCAGTGCTAGAGATGGGAGGGGCGGGAGGAAGAATGAGCAGTTCTTC. It is translated as CSARDGRGGRKNEQFF.

The chain is built from TRBV15 and TRBJ1-2, with 7 bases aligning to TRBD1. V trimming: 0 bases; J trimming: 6 bases; junction bases outside the gene matches: 7. The CDR3 covers 15 residues. Germline CDR1 reads LNHNV; CDR2 reads YYDKDF (reference sequence). For the CDR3, the DNA is TGTGCCACCAGCAGAGAGAGGGGACAGATAAATGGCTACACCTTC. Translation: CATSRERGQINGYTF.

The J gene is TRBJ2-1, the V gene TRBV20-1; possibly TRBD2 for D (5 bases). The CDR3 length is 13 residues. The germline CDR1 and CDR2 sequences are DFQATT and SNEGSKA (reference sequence). V dropped 1 base and J dropped 7 bases, with 11 bases sitting between them. The CDR3 sequence is CSARGLALNEQFF. The CDR3 nucleotides are TGCAGTGCTAGAGGGCTAGCCTTGAATGAGCAGTTCTTC.

The chain carries TRBV4-2 and TRBJ2-3; D remains unclear. The CDR3 length is 14 residues. Trimming took 0 bases from V and 4 from J, leaving 8 bases between them. Germline CDR1 LGHNA, CDR2 YNFKEQ. The CDR3 spells CASSQDLWADTQYF. The CDR3 coding sequence is TGTGCCAGCAGCCAAGATCTATGGGCAGATACGCAGTATTTT.

The chain employs TRBV7-9 and TRBJ2-7; 10 bases are a match to TRBD2. The trim removed 0 bases at V and 6 bases at J, leaving 11 bases unmatched. The CDR3 is 17 amino acids. In germline, CDR1 is SEHNR, CDR2 FQNEAQ (reference sequence). CDR3 sequence reads: CASSLAWVLAGAAEQYF. The CDR3 bases are TGTGCCAGCAGCTTAGCGTGGGTCCTAGCGGGAGCCGCCGAGCAGTACTTC. The full variable domain, completed using reference TRBV7-9 and TRBJ2-7, is DTGVSQNPRHKITKRGQNVTFRCDPISEHNRLYWYRQTLGQGPEFLTYFQNEAQLEKSRLLSDRFSAERPKGSFSTLEIQRTEQGDSAMYLCASSLAWVLAGAAEQYFGPGTRLTVT.

The chain carries TRBV20-1 and TRBJ1-1, with 8 bases fitting TRBD1. The CDR3 spans 16 residues. The J segment lost 1 base and the V segment lost 0 bases, leaving 7 bases of the junction unmatched. Germline loops: CDR1 DFQATT, CDR2 SNEGSKA (reference sequence). CDR3 in amino acids: CSARDQRTGTNTEAFF. Here the CDR3 DNA reads TGCAGTGCTAGAGATCAGAGGACAGGGACGAACACTGAAGCTTTCTTT.

The gene calls are TRBV20-1 and TRBJ2-6; D ambiguous. Deletions cut 3 bases from V and 0 bases from J, with 6 bases between. From germline, CDR1 is DFQATT and CDR2 SNEGSKA (reference sequence). This CDR3 is built from 14 residues. CDR3 amino acids: CSASDGSGANVLTF. CDR3 nucleotide sequence: TGCAGTGCTAGTGATGGCTCTGGGGCCAACGTCCTGACTTTC.